The source of this TCR beta chain is a study of cytomegalovirus exposure and HLA in healthy donors. The PCR employed 60 Vbeta primers together with 13 Jbeta primers. Assay: immunoSEQ multiplex PCR; the TCRdb copy retains only in-frame clones and omits some. The sample lists 150,000 to 250,000 clones; 65% to 90% were seen once. CDR1 is MDHEN, CDR2 SYDVKM, per germline. This CDR3 has 12 amino acids. The ends were cut back, 5 bases at V and 7 bases at J, with 10 bases in the middle. The chain recombines TRBV28 with TRBJ2-3; D remains ambiguous. This sequence was found in a woman between 45 and 60 years old in good health and CMV-seronegative. The specimen was PBMCs. CDR3 amino acids: CASSPSVNTQYF. The CDR3, as DNA: TGTGCCAGCAGTCCCTCTGTTAATACGCAGTATTTT.